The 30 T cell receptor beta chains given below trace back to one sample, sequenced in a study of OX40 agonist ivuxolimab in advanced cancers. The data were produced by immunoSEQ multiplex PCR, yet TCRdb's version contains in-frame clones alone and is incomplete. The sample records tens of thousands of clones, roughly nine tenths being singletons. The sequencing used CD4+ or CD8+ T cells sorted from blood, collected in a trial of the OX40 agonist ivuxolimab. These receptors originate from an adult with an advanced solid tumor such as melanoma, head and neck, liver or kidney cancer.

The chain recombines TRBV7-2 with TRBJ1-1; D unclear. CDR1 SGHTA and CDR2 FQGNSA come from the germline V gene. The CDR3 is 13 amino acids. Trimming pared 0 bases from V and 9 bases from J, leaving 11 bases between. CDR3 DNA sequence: TGTGCCAGCAGCTTAGCGAAGGATCGACAAGCTTTCTTT. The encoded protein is CASSLAKDRQAFF.

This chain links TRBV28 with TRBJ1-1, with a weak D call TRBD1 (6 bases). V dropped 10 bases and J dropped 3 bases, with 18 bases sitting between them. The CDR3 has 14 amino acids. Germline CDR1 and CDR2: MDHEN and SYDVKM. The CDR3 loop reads CATMGAGQHTEAFF. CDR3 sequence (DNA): TGTGCCACCATGGGGGCCGGACAGCACACTGAAGCTTTCTTT.

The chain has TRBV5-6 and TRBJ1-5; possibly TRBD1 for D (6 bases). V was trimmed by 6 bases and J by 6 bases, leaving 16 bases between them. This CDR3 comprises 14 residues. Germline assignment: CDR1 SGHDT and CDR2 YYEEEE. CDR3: CASTSSQGSQPQHF. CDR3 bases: TGTGCCAGCACCTCCTCCCAGGGGAGTCAGCCCCAGCATTTT.

The CDR3 DNA sequence: TGTGCCAGCAGCTTAGCGGGGAGAAAAGCTTTCTTT. Amino acids: CASSLAGRKAFF. The chain links TRBV7-9 to TRBJ1-1; unclear D gene. CDR3 size: 12 residues. The V and J ends lost 0 bases and 9 bases respectively, with 8 bases between them. Germline lookup yields CDR1 SEHNR and CDR2 FQNEAQ (reference sequence).

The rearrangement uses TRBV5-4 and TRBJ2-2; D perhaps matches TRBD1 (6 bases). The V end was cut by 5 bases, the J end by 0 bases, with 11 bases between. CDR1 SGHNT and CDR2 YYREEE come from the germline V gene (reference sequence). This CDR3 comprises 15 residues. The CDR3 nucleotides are TGTGCCAGCAGACCCGGGACAACGAACACCGGGGAGCTGTTTTTT. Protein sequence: CASRPGTTNTGELFF.

The CDR3 spells CASSPGLAVGLSEQFF. The CDR3 DNA sequence: TGTGCCAGCAGTCCTGGACTAGCGGTGGGACTTTCGGAGCAGTTCTTC. The chain has TRBV6-6 and TRBJ2-1; 10 bases line up with TRBD2. Germline lookup yields CDR1 MNHNY and CDR2 SVGAGI (reference sequence). This CDR3 region has 16 residues. V was pared by 5 bases and J by 10 bases, with 14 bases of the junction left unmatched.

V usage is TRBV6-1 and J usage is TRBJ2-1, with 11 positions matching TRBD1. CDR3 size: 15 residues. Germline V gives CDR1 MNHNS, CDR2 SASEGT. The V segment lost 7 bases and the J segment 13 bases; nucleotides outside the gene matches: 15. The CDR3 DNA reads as TGTGCCAGCACGGAACAATATGGACAGGGGGCGAGACAGTTCTTC. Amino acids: CASTEQYGQGARQFF.

The CDR3 sequence is CASPACNPWGNSPLHF. CDR3 coding DNA: TGTGCCAGCCCCGCTTGCAACCCCTGGGGGAATTCACCCCTCCACTTT. The chain recombines TRBV9 with TRBJ1-6; weak D call: TRBD1 (5 bases). There are 16 residues in the CDR3. Deletions cut 7 bases from V and 7 bases from J, with 21 bases between. The germline V gene encodes CDR1 SGDLS and CDR2 YYNGEE.

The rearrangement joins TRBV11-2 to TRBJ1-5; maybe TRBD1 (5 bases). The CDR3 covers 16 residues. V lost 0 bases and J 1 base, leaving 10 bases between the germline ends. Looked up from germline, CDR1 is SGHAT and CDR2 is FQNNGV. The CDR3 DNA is TGTGCCAGCAGCTTAGAGGCAGGGAGGAGCAATCAGCCCCAGCATTTT. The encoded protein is CASSLEAGRSNQPQHF.

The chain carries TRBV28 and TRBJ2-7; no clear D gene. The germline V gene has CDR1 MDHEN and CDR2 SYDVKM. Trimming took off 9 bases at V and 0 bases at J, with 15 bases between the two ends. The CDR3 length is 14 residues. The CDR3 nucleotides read TGTGCCAGTTTCAGTGCGATGTCCTCCTACGAGCAGTACTTC. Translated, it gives CASFSAMSSYEQYF.

In nucleotides, the CDR3 is TGTGCCAGCAGTCCTCCCCATTGGAACACTGAAGCTTTCTTT. Residues: CASSPPHWNTEAFF. The V call is TRBV28, the J call TRBJ1-1; D gene ambiguous. With 5 bases removed from V and 1 base from J, the gap between germline ends came to 11 bases. CDR3 size: 14 residues. Germline V gene lookup returns CDR1 MDHEN and CDR2 SYDVKM. Filled out from reference TRBV28 and TRBJ1-1, the complete variable domain reads DVKVTQSSRYLVKRTGEKVFLECVQDMDHENMFWYRQDPGLGLRLIYFSYDVKMKEKGDIPEGYSVSREKKERFSLILESASTNQTSMYLCASSPPHWNTEAFFGQGTRLTVV.

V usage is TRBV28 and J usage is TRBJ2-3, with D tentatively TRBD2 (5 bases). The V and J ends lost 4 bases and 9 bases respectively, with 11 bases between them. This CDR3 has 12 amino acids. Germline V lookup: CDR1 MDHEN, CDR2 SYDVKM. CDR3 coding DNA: TGTGCCAGCAGTTCCCCCCAGCGGACGCAGTATTTT. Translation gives CASSSPQRTQYF.

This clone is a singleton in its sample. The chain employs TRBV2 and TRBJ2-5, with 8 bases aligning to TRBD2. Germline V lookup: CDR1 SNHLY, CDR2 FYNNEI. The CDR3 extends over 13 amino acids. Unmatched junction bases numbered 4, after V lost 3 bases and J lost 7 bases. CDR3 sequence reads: CASSEGREATQYF. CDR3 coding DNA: TGTGCCAGCAGTGAGGGGCGGGAGGCGACCCAGTACTTC. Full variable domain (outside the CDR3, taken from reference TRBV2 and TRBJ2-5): EPEVTQTPSHQVTQMGQEVILRCVPISNHLYFYWYRQILGQKVEFLVSFYNNEISEKSEIFDDQFSVERPDGSNFTLKIRSTKLEDSAMYFCASSEGREATQYFGPGTRLLVL.

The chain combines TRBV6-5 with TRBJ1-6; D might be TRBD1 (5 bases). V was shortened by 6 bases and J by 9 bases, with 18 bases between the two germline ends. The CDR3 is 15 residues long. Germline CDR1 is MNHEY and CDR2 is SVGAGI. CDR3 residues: CASRLQGGLGSPLHF. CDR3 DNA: TGTGCCAGCAGACTCCAGGGAGGGCTTGGTTCACCCCTCCACTTT.

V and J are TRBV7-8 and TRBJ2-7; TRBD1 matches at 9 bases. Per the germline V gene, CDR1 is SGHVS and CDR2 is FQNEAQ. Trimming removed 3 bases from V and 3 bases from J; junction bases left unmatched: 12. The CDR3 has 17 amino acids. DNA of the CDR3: TGTGCCAGCAGCTTGGGGACAGGGACGGTGGTGAACTACGAGCAGTACTTC. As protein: CASSLGTGTVVNYEQYF.

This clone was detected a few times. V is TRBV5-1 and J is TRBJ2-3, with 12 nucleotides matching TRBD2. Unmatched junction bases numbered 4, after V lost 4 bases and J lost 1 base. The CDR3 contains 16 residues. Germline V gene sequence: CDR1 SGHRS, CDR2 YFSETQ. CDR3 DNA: TGCGCCAGCAGCCGACTAGCGGGAGCGGGCACAGATACGCAGTATTTT. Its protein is CASSRLAGAGTDTQYF.

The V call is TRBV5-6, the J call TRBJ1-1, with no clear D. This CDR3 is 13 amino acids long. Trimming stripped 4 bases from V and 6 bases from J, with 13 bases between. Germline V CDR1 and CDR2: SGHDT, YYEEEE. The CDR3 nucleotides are TGTGCCAGCAGCCGTCTATGGGGATCTGAAGCTTTCTTT. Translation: CASSRLWGSEAFF.

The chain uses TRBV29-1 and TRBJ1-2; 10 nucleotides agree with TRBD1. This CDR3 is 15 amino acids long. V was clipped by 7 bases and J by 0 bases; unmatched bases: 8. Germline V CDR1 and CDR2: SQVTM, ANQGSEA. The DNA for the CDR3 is TGCAGCGCCTATGACAGGGGGCAAGCTAACTATGGCTACACCTTC. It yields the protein CSAYDRGQANYGYTF.

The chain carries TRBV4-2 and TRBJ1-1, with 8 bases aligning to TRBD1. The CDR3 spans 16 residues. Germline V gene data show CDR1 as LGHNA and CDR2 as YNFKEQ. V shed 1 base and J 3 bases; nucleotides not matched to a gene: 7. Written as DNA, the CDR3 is TGTGCCAGCAGCCAAGCCCAGCAGGGGGCTCACACTGAAGCTTTCTTT. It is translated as CASSQAQQGAHTEAFF.

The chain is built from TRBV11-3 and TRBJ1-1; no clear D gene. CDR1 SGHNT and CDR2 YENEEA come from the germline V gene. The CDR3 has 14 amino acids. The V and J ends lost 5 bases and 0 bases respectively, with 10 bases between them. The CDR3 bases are TGTGCCAGCAGCCCGACACCTATGAACACTGAAGCTTTCTTT. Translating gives CASSPTPMNTEAFF.

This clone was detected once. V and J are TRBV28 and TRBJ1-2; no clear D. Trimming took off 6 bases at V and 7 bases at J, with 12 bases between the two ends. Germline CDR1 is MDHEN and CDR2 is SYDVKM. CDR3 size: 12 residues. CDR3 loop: CASSSGPPGYTF. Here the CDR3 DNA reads TGTGCCAGCAGCTCTGGTCCGCCTGGCTACACCTTC.

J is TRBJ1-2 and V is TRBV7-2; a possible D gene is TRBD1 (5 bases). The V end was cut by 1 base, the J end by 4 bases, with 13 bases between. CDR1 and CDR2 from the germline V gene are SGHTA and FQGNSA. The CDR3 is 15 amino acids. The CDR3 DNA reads TGTGCCAGCAGCTTAGAAGGTGGGGGGGGCTATGGCTACACCTTC. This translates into CASSLEGGGGYGYTF.

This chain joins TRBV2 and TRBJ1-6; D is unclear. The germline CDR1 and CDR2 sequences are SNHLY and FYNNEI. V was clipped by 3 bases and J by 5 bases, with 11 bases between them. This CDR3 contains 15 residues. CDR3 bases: TGTGCCAGCAGTGAGGGTCAGTTTAATAATTCACCCCTCCACTTT. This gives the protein CASSEGQFNNSPLHF.

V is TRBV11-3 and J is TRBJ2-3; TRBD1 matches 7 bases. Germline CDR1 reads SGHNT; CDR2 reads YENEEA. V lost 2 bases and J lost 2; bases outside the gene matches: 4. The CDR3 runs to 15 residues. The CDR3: CASSLRQGPTDTQYF. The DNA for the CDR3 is TGTGCCAGCAGCTTACGACAGGGCCCCACAGATACGCAGTATTTT.

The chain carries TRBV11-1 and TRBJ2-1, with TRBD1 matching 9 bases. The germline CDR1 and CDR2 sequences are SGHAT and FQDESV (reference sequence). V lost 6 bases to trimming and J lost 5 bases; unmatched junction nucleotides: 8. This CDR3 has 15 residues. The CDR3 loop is CASSSTGGPNNEQFF. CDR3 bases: TGTGCCAGCAGTTCTACAGGGGGCCCGAACAATGAGCAGTTCTTC.

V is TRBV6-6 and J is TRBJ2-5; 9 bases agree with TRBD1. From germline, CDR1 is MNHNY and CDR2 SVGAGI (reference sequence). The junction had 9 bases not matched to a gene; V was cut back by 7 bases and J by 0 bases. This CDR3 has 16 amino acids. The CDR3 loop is CASKGGDREYQETQYF. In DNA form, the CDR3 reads TGTGCCAGCAAAGGTGGGGACAGGGAGTACCAAGAGACCCAGTACTTC.

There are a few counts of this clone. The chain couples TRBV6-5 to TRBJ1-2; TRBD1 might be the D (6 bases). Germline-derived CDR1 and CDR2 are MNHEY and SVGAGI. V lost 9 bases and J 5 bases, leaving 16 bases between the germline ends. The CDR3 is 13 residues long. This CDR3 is CASQPGARYGYTF. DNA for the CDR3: TGTGCCAGTCAACCGGGGGCGAGGTATGGCTACACCTTC.

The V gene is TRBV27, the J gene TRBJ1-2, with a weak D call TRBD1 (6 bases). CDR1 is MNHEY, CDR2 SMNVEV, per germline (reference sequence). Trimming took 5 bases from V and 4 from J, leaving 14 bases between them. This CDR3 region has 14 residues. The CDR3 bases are TGTGCCAGCAGTACCCTAGGGGGACCCTATGGCTACACCTTC. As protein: CASSTLGGPYGYTF.

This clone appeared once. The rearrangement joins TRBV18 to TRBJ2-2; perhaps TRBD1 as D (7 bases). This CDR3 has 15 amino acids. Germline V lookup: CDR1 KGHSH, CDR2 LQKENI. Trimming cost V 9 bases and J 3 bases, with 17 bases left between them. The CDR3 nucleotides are TGTGCCAGTTCAGCCTCCAGGGGGGACACCGGGGAGCTGTTTTTT. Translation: CASSASRGDTGELFF.

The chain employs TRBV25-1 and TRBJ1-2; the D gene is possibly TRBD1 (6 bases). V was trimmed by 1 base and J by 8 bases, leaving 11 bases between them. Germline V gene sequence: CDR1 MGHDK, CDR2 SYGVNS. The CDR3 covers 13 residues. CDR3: CASSESVGGGYTF. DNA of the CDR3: TGTGCCAGCAGTGAATCGGTAGGGGGAGGCTACACCTTC.